Shown below are 24 T cell receptor beta chains from a single sample sequenced in a study of CD4 T cell repertoires in COVID-19. Profiled with immunoSEQ multiplex PCR; TCRdb holds only in-frame clones, not every one. The table records 65,000 to 95,000 clones, under 90% of them present only once. The specimen comprised CD4+ T cells from peripheral blood, sampled after recovery from COVID-19. These receptors were obtained from a human donor who had COVID-19.

There are a few counts of this clone. The chain employs TRBV7-2 and TRBJ1-1; 7 bases are shared with TRBD1. J gave up 4 bases and V 1 base, and 3 bases lay outside the gene matches. The germline gives CDR1 SGHTA, CDR2 FQGNSA. The CDR3 totals 14 residues. In nucleotides, the CDR3 is TGTGCCAGCAGCTTAGAAGGGGGCACCACTGAAGCTTTCTTT. It translates to CASSLEGGTTEAFF.

This clone came up a few times. J is TRBJ1-1 and V is TRBV5-5; TRBD1 is a possible D gene (5 bases). Germline lookup yields CDR1 SGHKS and CDR2 YYEKEE (reference sequence). This CDR3 region has 14 residues. V lost 4 bases and J 1 base, leaving 11 bases between the germline ends. The CDR3 reads CASSLQVANTEAFF. The CDR3 nucleotides read TGTGCCAGCAGCCTACAGGTGGCGAACACTGAAGCTTTCTTT.

V is TRBV5-1 and J is TRBJ2-5; 9 nucleotides line up with TRBD1. V was pared by 3 bases and J by 2 bases, with 2 bases of the junction left unmatched. This CDR3 has 14 residues. From germline, CDR1 is SGHRS and CDR2 YFSETQ. CDR3 residues: CASSSGTGQETQYF. The CDR3 region has the DNA TGCGCCAGCAGCTCCGGGACAGGGCAAGAGACCCAGTACTTC.

This clone has just a few counts. Here the CDR3 reads CASSQDNRGSPLHF. The DNA of the CDR3 is TGTGCCAGCAGCCAAGATAACAGGGGATCACCCCTCCACTTT. The V and J genes are TRBV4-2 and TRBJ1-6; 7 bases are shared with TRBD1. The germline V gene encodes CDR1 LGHNA and CDR2 YNFKEQ. The CDR3 length is 14 residues. Trimming cost V 0 bases and J 10 bases; bases outside gene matches: 3.

The CDR3 DNA sequence: TGTGCCAGCAGCTTGCAGCTCTCTGGGGCCAACGTCCTGACTTTC. As protein: CASSLQLSGANVLTF. This chain connects TRBV5-4 to TRBJ2-6; no clear D gene. The CDR3 is made up of 15 amino acids. Deletions cut 1 base from V and 0 bases from J, with 5 bases between. Germline-derived CDR1 and CDR2 are SGHNT and YYREEE (reference sequence).

This chain connects TRBV10-3 to TRBJ1-1; TRBD1 aligns across 10 bases. V lost 0 bases to trimming and J lost 1 base; unmatched junction nucleotides: 5. The CDR3 is made up of 17 amino acids. Germline V gives CDR1 ENHRY, CDR2 SYGVKD. CDR3 DNA: TGTGCCATCAGTGAGTCGGTGGGACAGGGGCGGAACACTGAAGCTTTCTTT. This translates into CAISESVGQGRNTEAFF.

This clone was detected a few times. This sequence joins TRBV28 and TRBJ2-7; TRBD1 might be the D (6 bases). Trimming left V 6 bases short and J 10 bases short, with 13 bases between. The CDR3 loop spans 11 amino acids. CDR1 is MDHEN and CDR2 is SYDVKM in the germline V gene. CDR3: CASSQVDSQYF. The DNA of the CDR3 is TGTGCCAGCAGCCAAGTGGACAGTCAGTACTTC.

There are a few counts of this clone. The DNA for the CDR3 is TGTGCCAGCAGCCTATCCGGGGTGGGGGAGCAGTACTTC. Translation gives CASSLSGVGEQYF. The chain links TRBV5-6 to TRBJ2-7; D may be TRBD2 (5 bases). The V gene lost 4 bases and the J gene lost 7 bases, with 15 bases spanning the gap. This CDR3 is 13 amino acids long. Looked up from germline, CDR1 is SGHDT and CDR2 is YYEEEE.

The gene calls are TRBV28 and TRBJ1-5; 7 bases agree with TRBD1. CDR1 MDHEN and CDR2 SYDVKM come from the germline V gene. The CDR3 consists of 16 residues. The V segment lost 5 bases and the J segment 1 base; nucleotides outside the gene matches: 8. The CDR3 spells CASSPTTGKSNQPQHF. In DNA, the CDR3 is TGTGCCAGCAGTCCTACGACAGGGAAGAGCAATCAGCCCCAGCATTTT. The full variable domain, in which reference TRBV28 and TRBJ1-5 provide the parts outside the CDR3, is DVKVTQSSRYLVKRTGEKVFLECVQDMDHENMFWYRQDPGLGLRLIYFSYDVKMKEKGDIPEGYSVSREKKERFSLILESASTNQTSMYLCASSPTTGKSNQPQHFGDGTRLSIL.

The rearrangement uses TRBV28 and TRBJ2-5; D not resolved. Germline CDR1 MDHEN, CDR2 SYDVKM. V was clipped by 1 base and J by 7 bases, with 4 bases between them. CDR3 size: 11 residues. Here the CDR3 DNA reads TGTGCCAGCAGTTTATCGGGGACCCAGTACTTC. This translates into CASSLSGTQYF.

V usage is TRBV28 and J usage is TRBJ1-1; 9 bases are shared with TRBD1. Germline values: CDR1 MDHEN, CDR2 SYDVKM. The CDR3 loop spans 14 amino acids. V lost 3 bases and J lost 3; bases outside the gene matches: 2. The CDR3 region has the DNA TGTGCCAGCAGTTTCGGGACAGGGTACACTGAAGCTTTCTTT. This encodes CASSFGTGYTEAFF.

This clone occurred a few times. The chain has TRBV19 and TRBJ2-3; 8 bases match TRBD2. The germline gives CDR1 LNHDA, CDR2 SQIVND (reference sequence). The CDR3 length is 16 residues. Trimming took 1 base from V and 2 from J; bases not matched to a gene: 5. The CDR3 sequence is CASSIVRGVNTDTQYF. CDR3 sequence (DNA): TGTGCCAGTAGTATAGTGCGGGGGGTCAACACAGATACGCAGTATTTT.

The chain uses TRBV4-1 and TRBJ2-7; maybe TRBD1 (5 bases). Germline values: CDR1 MGHRA, CDR2 YSYEKL. This CDR3 spans 15 amino acids. V lost 0 bases to trimming and J lost 2 bases, with 11 bases between them. The CDR3 nucleotides are TGCGCCAGCAGCCAAGAATTTGGGGCAGCCTACGAGCAGTACTTC. It is translated as CASSQEFGAAYEQYF.

Only a few counts were recorded for this clone. The rearrangement uses TRBV18 and TRBJ2-7, with 11 bases that match TRBD2. The CDR3 runs to 14 residues. With 3 bases clipped from V and 7 bases from J, the junction kept 5 bases outside the gene matches. Germline CDR1 reads KGHSH; CDR2 reads LQKENI. The CDR3 nucleotides read TGTGCCAGCTCACCCCTAGCGGGGGGTGGGGAGCAGTACTTC. This encodes CASSPLAGGGEQYF.

The rearrangement links TRBV19 to TRBJ2-1, with D tentatively TRBD1 or TRBD2 (5 bases each). V was clipped by 10 bases and J by 4 bases, with 20 bases between them. Per germline, CDR1 LNHDA and CDR2 SQIVND (reference sequence). The CDR3 runs 15 residues. The CDR3 protein is CATQPGPSMYNEQFF. DNA of the CDR3: TGTGCCACTCAACCGGGACCTTCGATGTACAATGAGCAGTTCTTC.

The V gene is TRBV7-6, the J gene TRBJ1-2; tentatively, D is TRBD1 (6 bases). Between the trimmed V and J ends, which lost 1 base and 4 bases, there was a span of 13 bases. The CDR3 contains 15 residues. CDR1 is SGHVS, CDR2 FNYEAQ, per germline. The CDR3: CASSLEEQGLYGYTF. CDR3 DNA sequence: TGTGCCAGCAGCTTAGAGGAACAGGGTCTCTATGGCTACACCTTC.

This chain connects TRBV9 to TRBJ1-6, with TRBD1 matching 9 bases. The V segment lost 5 bases and the J segment 8 bases; nucleotides outside the gene matches: 11. This CDR3 has 16 amino acids. Looked up from germline, CDR1 is SGDLS and CDR2 is YYNGEE. CDR3 bases: TGTGCCAGCAGTCCGACAGGGGGTCCTTCCTATTCACCCCTCCACTTT. Protein product: CASSPTGGPSYSPLHF.

This chain links TRBV19 with TRBJ2-5, with D uncertain. The V end lost 7 bases, the J end lost 7 bases, and 22 bases lay between the germline ends. Germline V gene lookup returns CDR1 LNHDA and CDR2 SQIVND (reference sequence). This CDR3 contains 15 residues. The CDR3, as DNA: TGTGCCAGTACCACGGGCAAAGAAAACGTGGGGACCCAGTACTTC. Translating it yields CASTTGKENVGTQYF. Looking up the rest from reference TRBV19 and TRBJ2-5 gives the full variable domain: DGGITQSPKYLFRKEGQNVTLSCEQNLNHDAMYWYRQDPGQGLRLIYYSQIVNDFQKGDIAEGYSVSREKKESFPLTVTSAQKNPTAFYLCASTTGKENVGTQYFGPGTRLLVL.

The chain is built from TRBV10-2 and TRBJ2-3; no clear D. The CDR3 length is 15 residues. Trimming pared 2 bases from V and 1 base from J, leaving 10 bases between. Germline CDR1 WSHSY, CDR2 SAAADI. The chain's CDR3 is CASSESSVGTDTQYF. The CDR3 DNA reads TGCGCCAGCAGTGAGAGCAGCGTAGGCACAGATACGCAGTATTTT.

This clone was recorded once. The rearrangement joins TRBV29-1 to TRBJ1-1, with D tentatively TRBD1 (5 bases). Germline values: CDR1 SQVTM, CDR2 ANQGSEA. The CDR3 is 17 amino acids. The germline V and J ends were trimmed by 2 bases and 0 bases, with 19 bases remaining between them. For the CDR3, the DNA is TGCAGCGTTGAACCCCTACATCGACAGTTCATGAACACTGAAGCTTTCTTT. It codes for CSVEPLHRQFMNTEAFF. Combining the CDR3 with reference TRBV29-1 and TRBJ1-1 gives the whole variable domain SAVISQKPSRDICQRGTSLTIQCQVDSQVTMMFWYRQQPGQSLTLIATANQGSEATYESGFVIDKFPISRPNLTFSTLTVSNMSPEDSSIYLCSVEPLHRQFMNTEAFFGQGTRLTVV.

V usage is TRBV3-1 (or the pseudogene TRBV3-2) and J usage is TRBJ2-1, with 10 bases that match TRBD1. There are 14 residues in the CDR3. Per germline, CDR1 LGHDT and CDR2 YNNKEL (reference sequence). J was trimmed by 7 bases and V by 3 bases; bases with no gene match: 3. The CDR3 DNA reads TGTGCCAGCAGCCAGGGGACAGGGGTGAATGAGCAGTTCTTC. It encodes CASSQGTGVNEQFF.

The rearrangement joins TRBV2 to TRBJ2-1, with TRBD2 matching 12 bases. Germline lookup yields CDR1 SNHLY and CDR2 FYNNEI. The trim removed 6 bases at V and 9 bases at J, leaving 9 bases unmatched. The CDR3 runs to 15 residues. The chain's CDR3 is CASRLLAGGSGEQFF. CDR3 in DNA: TGTGCCAGCAGGTTACTAGCGGGAGGATCCGGTGAGCAGTTCTTC.

This rearrangement joins TRBV27 to TRBJ2-1; possibly TRBD1 for D (7 bases). V was shortened by 5 bases and J by 3 bases, with 17 bases between the two germline ends. CDR3 length equals 16 residues. The germline V gene has CDR1 MNHEY and CDR2 SMNVEV (reference sequence). CDR3 protein: CASSSSGQGGYNEQFF. The DNA for the CDR3 is TGTGCCAGCAGTAGTAGTGGGCAGGGGGGCTACAATGAGCAGTTCTTC.

This clone is classed as medium-sized. This sequence joins TRBV24-1 and TRBJ2-3, with D perhaps TRBD1 or TRBD2 (6 bases each). CDR3 length: 12 amino acids. V shed 6 bases and J shed 7 bases, with 10 bases lying between them. The V gene's germline CDR1 is KGHDR and CDR2 SFDVKD. CDR3: CATSQGGNTQYF. The DNA for the CDR3 is TGTGCCACCAGTCAAGGGGGGAATACGCAGTATTTT.